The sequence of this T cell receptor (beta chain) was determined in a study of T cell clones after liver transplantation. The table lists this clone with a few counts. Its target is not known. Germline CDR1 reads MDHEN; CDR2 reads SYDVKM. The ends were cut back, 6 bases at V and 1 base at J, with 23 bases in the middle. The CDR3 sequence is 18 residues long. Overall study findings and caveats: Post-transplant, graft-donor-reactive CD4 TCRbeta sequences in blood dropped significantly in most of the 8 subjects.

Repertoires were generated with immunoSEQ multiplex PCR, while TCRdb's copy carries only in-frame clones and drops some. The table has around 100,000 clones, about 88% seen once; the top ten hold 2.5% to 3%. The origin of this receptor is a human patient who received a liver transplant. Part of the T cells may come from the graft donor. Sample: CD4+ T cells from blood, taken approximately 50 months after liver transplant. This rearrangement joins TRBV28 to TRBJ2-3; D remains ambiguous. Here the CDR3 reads CASSYAHSPDARTDTQYF. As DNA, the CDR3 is TGTGCCAGCAGCTACGCCCACTCTCCCGATGCTCGCACAGATACGCAGTATTTT.